The text below deals with one T cell receptor beta chain. Assay: immunoSEQ multiplex PCR; the TCRdb copy retains only in-frame clones and omits some. The sample has around 110,000 clones; over 75% are singletons. The data belong to a study of T cell clones after liver transplantation. Germline loops: CDR1 SGHRS, CDR2 YFSETQ. V lost 4 bases and J lost 6, with 17 bases in between. The CDR3 consists of 14 residues. The sequencing used CD4+ T cells from blood, collected 12 months after liver transplant. The chain is built from TRBV5-1 and TRBJ2-7; possibly TRBD1 for D (5 bases). This receptor was taken from a human patient who received a liver transplant. The graft donor may have contributed some T cells. The CDR3, as DNA: TGCGCCAGCAGCCCGGCAGGATGGGGCTCCGAGCAGTACTTC. It codes for CASSPAGWGSEQYF.